These 22 T cell receptor beta chains were all obtained from the same sample, sequenced in a study of T cell repertoires in cytomegalovirus infection. TCRdb recomputed calls from the reads with MiXCR, one row per CDR3 protein. The sample has approximately 340,000 distinct CDR3 sequences, almost 30% seen once. For these TCRs, the target antigens are not known. The material was cultured PBMCs, obtained from culture after CMV antigen stimulation. The receptors come from a human donor in good health (CMV status not recorded). Some clones in this sample may be carry-over from other donors' samples.

This clonotype was seen only once. This chain joins TRBV20-1 and TRBJ2-5, with 8 nucleotides matching TRBD2. The CDR3 spans 15 residues. J gave up 5 bases and V 5 bases, and 13 bases lay outside the gene matches. Germline V gene lookup returns CDR1 DFQATT and CDR2 SNEGSKA (reference sequence). CDR3 DNA: TGCAGTGCTGTTCCCGGGAGCGGGGGCGTTGAGACCCAGTACTTC. It translates to CSAVPGSGGVETQYF.

This chain connects TRBV7-9 to TRBJ1-2; 7 bases agree with TRBD1. The germline gives CDR1 SEHNR, CDR2 FQNEAQ (reference sequence). After removal of 1 base from V and 4 bases from J, the junction contained 9 bases not matched to a gene. CDR3 size: 16 residues. DNA of the CDR3: TGTGCCAGCAGCTTAGTAGGACAGGTGGGCGGCTATGGCTACACCTTC. Protein: CASSLVGQVGGYGYTF.

This clonotype was detected only a few times. V gene TRBV12-3 or TRBV12-4 combines with J gene TRBJ2-2, with 9 bases lining up with TRBD2. This CDR3 is 13 amino acids long. V was clipped by 9 bases and J by 9 bases; unmatched bases: 8. The CDR3 sequence is CASGEAGGRELFF. CDR3 bases: TGTGCCAGTGGAGAAGCGGGGGGACGGGAGCTGTTTTTT.

This chain uses TRBV6-1 with TRBJ2-3; D is unresolved. Between the trimmed V and J ends, which lost 0 bases and 2 bases, there was a span of 12 bases. Germline CDR1 reads MNHNS; CDR2 reads SASEGT. The CDR3 runs to 16 residues. The CDR3 spells CASSEAPGAVTDTQYF. The CDR3 nucleotides read TGTGCCAGCAGTGAAGCCCCAGGAGCCGTCACAGATACGCAGTATTTT.

This chain connects TRBV6-5 to TRBJ2-6, with D perhaps TRBD1 or TRBD2 (6 bases each). V was shortened by 10 bases and J by 2 bases, with 15 bases between the two germline ends. This CDR3 has 15 amino acids. Per the germline V gene, CDR1 is MNHEY and CDR2 is SVGAGI. The CDR3: CATAGGRTGANVLTF. Written as DNA, the CDR3 is TGTGCCACCGCCGGGGGCAGAACTGGGGCCAACGTCCTGACTTTC.

There are a few counts of this clonotype. This chain uses TRBV7-2 with TRBJ2-7; TRBD2 matches 8 bases. This CDR3 region has 17 residues. V shed 4 bases and J 7 bases; nucleotides not matched to a gene: 18. Germline CDR1 reads SGHTA; CDR2 reads FQGNSA. The CDR3 DNA reads as TGTGCCAGCAGCTACACCGCGAGCGGGGGCCTCCCTAGGGAGCAGTACTTC. Residues: CASSYTASGGLPREQYF.

This clonotype was counted ten times or more. This chain joins TRBV7-2 and TRBJ1-4; no clear D. V was trimmed by 3 bases and J by 8 bases, leaving 10 bases between them. The CDR3 runs 13 residues. In germline, CDR1 is SGHTA, CDR2 FQGNSA. The DNA for the CDR3 is TGTGCCAGCAGCTTGGACGAGGGAGAAAAACTGTTTTTT. As protein: CASSLDEGEKLFF.

This clonotype was seen a few times. The V call is TRBV7-6, the J call TRBJ2-2, with 9 bases identical to TRBD2. The CDR3 runs to 20 residues. The V gene end was trimmed by 4 bases and the J gene end by 5 bases; junction bases not matched to a gene: 20. CDR1 is SGHVS, CDR2 FNYEAQ, per germline. The CDR3 sequence is CASSSYRTSERGRVTGELFF. In nucleotides, the CDR3 is TGTGCCAGCAGCTCTTACCGGACTAGCGAGAGGGGGAGAGTGACCGGGGAGCTGTTTTTT.

J is TRBJ1-1 and V is TRBV5-1; D ambiguous. Trimming cost V 1 base and J 4 bases, with 11 bases left between them. CDR1 SGHRS and CDR2 YFSETQ come from the germline V gene. This CDR3 has 14 residues. The CDR3 sequence: CASSLTNNPTEAFF. The CDR3, as DNA: TGCGCCAGCAGCTTGACAAACAATCCCACTGAAGCTTTCTTT.

This clonotype appeared many times. The rearrangement links TRBV7-2 to TRBJ2-3; D ambiguous. Trimming pared 5 bases from V and 5 bases from J, leaving 14 bases between. Germline loops: CDR1 SGHTA, CDR2 FQGNSA. The CDR3 loop spans 14 amino acids. In DNA form, the CDR3 reads TGTGCCAGCAGCATCCAGTTGGGCGGAGATACGCAGTATTTT. Translated: CASSIQLGGDTQYF. The full variable domain, completed using reference TRBV7-2 and TRBJ2-3, is GAGVSQSPSNKVTEKGKDVELRCDPISGHTALYWYRQSLGQGLEFLIYFQGNSAPDKSGLPSDRFSAERTGGSVSTLTIQRTQQEDSAVYLCASSIQLGGDTQYFGPGTRLTVL.

V is TRBV19 and J is TRBJ1-4, with D possibly matching TRBD1 (5 bases). V lost 6 bases and J lost 7, with 15 bases in between. CDR3 length equals 14 residues. In germline, CDR1 is LNHDA, CDR2 SQIVND (reference sequence). CDR3 in amino acids: CASSFGAYAEKLFF. In nucleotides, the CDR3 is TGTGCCAGTAGCTTCGGGGCTTATGCTGAAAAACTGTTTTTT.

The genes are TRBV20-1 and TRBJ1-6; D is unresolved. This CDR3 has 15 amino acids. The germline V and J ends were trimmed by 1 base and 0 bases, with 7 bases remaining between them. CDR1 and CDR2 (germline): DFQATT, SNEGSKA (reference sequence). CDR3 protein: CSARGESSYNSPLHF. The CDR3 coding sequence is TGCAGTGCTAGAGGCGAAAGCTCCTATAATTCACCCCTCCACTTT.

CDR3 DNA: TGTGCCAGCCCTTCCGGGACAGGGGGCATCTACAATGAGCAGTTCTTC. This gives the protein CASPSGTGGIYNEQFF. The chain recombines TRBV2 with TRBJ2-1; 12 bases line up with TRBD1. Germline V gives CDR1 SNHLY, CDR2 FYNNEI. V trimming: 8 bases; J trimming: 3 bases; junction bases outside the gene matches: 8. This CDR3 comprises 16 residues.

The genes are TRBV7-2 and TRBJ1-1; the D is unclear. V lost 9 bases and J 0 bases, leaving 17 bases between the germline ends. CDR3 length: 15 residues. The V gene's germline CDR1 is SGHTA and CDR2 FQGNSA. The DNA for the CDR3 is TGTGCCAGTACCCGGGCCCCGGTGGTGAACACTGAAGCTTTCTTT. This encodes CASTRAPVVNTEAFF.

This clonotype was seen a few times. This chain uses TRBV28 with TRBJ2-5, with D possibly matching TRBD2 (6 bases). The CDR3 has 14 residues. V was clipped by 5 bases and J by 2 bases, with 12 bases between them. Germline CDR1 reads MDHEN; CDR2 reads SYDVKM. The chain's CDR3 is CASSLAAGQETQYF. The CDR3 nucleotides are TGTGCCAGCAGTCTCGCGGCGGGGCAAGAGACCCAGTACTTC.

V usage is TRBV27 and J usage is TRBJ2-6; TRBD1 matches 8 bases. This CDR3 comprises 20 residues. J was trimmed by 0 bases and V by 5 bases; bases with no gene match: 15. The germline V gene has CDR1 MNHEY and CDR2 SMNVEV (reference sequence). CDR3 sequence (DNA): TGTGCCAGCAGTAAACTAGGGACCAGGGGGCCTAACTCTGGGGCCAACGTCCTGACTTTC. This codes for CASSKLGTRGPNSGANVLTF.

The table lists this clonotype with many counts. The gene calls are TRBV20-1 and TRBJ2-3, with D unclear. There are 15 residues in the CDR3. Trimming took 4 bases from V and 0 from J, leaving 14 bases between them. CDR1 DFQATT and CDR2 SNEGSKA come from the germline V gene (reference sequence). CDR3 sequence reads: CSATNIASSTDTQYF. In nucleotides, the CDR3 is TGCAGTGCTACCAATATCGCCTCTAGCACAGATACGCAGTATTTT.

The chain recombines TRBV12-3 or TRBV12-4 with TRBJ2-1, with 8 nucleotides matching TRBD2. With V trimmed by 3 bases and J by 9 bases, 10 bases remained unmatched. The CDR3 length is 15 residues. The DNA for the CDR3 is TGTGCCAGCAGTTTCTCCTCCGGGGGGGCCGGTGAGCAGTTCTTC. As protein: CASSFSSGGAGEQFF.

In its sample, this clonotype was seen a few times. The chain joins TRBV12-3 or TRBV12-4 to TRBJ1-5; D ambiguous. The ends were cut back, 9 bases at V and 5 bases at J, with 17 bases in the middle. The CDR3 totals 14 residues. CDR3 in DNA: TGTGCCAGTTGGTCGGGCCGGCCATATCAGCCCCAGCATTTT. Protein sequence: CASWSGRPYQPQHF.

The genes are TRBV6-6 and TRBJ2-3; 9 bases are shared with TRBD2. Losses at the gene ends were 2 bases for V and 4 bases for J; bases not matched to a gene: 19. This CDR3 has 20 amino acids. Germline CDR1 reads MNHNY; CDR2 reads SVGAGI (reference sequence). CDR3 DNA: TGTGCCAGCAGTTACCCATCTAGAGCGGGAGGCCTCCTAATCCCAGATACGCAGTATTTT. Encoded protein: CASSYPSRAGGLLIPDTQYF.

In its sample, this clonotype was seen a few times. The chain links TRBV12-3 or TRBV12-4 to TRBJ1-1; D gene ambiguous. V shed 1 base and J shed 6 bases, with 6 bases lying between them. The CDR3 consists of 12 residues. The CDR3 loop is CASSLGTSEAFF. In DNA, the CDR3 is TGTGCCAGCAGTTTAGGGACTTCTGAAGCTTTCTTT.

This clonotype has just a few counts. The chain carries TRBV7-2 and TRBJ2-3; TRBD1 is a possible D gene (5 bases). The CDR3 sequence is 13 residues long. CDR1 is SGHTA, CDR2 FQGNSA, per germline. Between the trimmed V and J ends, which lost 5 bases and 5 bases, there was a span of 11 bases. The CDR3 loop is CASSGQSGDTQYF. The CDR3 DNA is TGTGCCAGCAGCGGACAATCGGGAGATACGCAGTATTTT.